This T cell receptor beta chain was captured in a study of spatial heterogeneity in lung cancer. Looking at the study overall: Consistent detection of more beta-chain than alpha-chain sequences was observed. In raw reads, more than 9.5 appearances on average were recorded for each unique TCR and UMI combination.

The table lists this clonotype with many counts. This beta chain came through as a stray read in a library set up for alpha chains, and its size says little. Germline V lookup: CDR1 LNHDA, CDR2 SQIVND (reference sequence). The CDR3 length is 14 residues. V shed 8 bases and J 8 bases; nucleotides not matched to a gene: 11. Documented time point: sample taken at primary tumor resection. Frozen PBMC, nontumor lung or tumor provided whole RNA, which was sequenced unsorted. 72 TRACERx patients with early, untreated non-small cell lung cancer donated samples. Every individual TCR cDNA molecule carried its own unique molecular identifier, which allowed correction of PCR and sequencing errors. From the 5' RACE reads, TCRdb called clonotypes with MiXCR, one entry per CDR3 protein. Found here are 8,500 to 14,000 distinct CDR3 sequences, nearly 4% of them singletons; the top ten hold around 7.6%.

The source was normal lung tissue next to the tumor, collected at surgery. This sequence originates from a male donor with early-stage non-small cell lung cancer. The chain is built from TRBV19 and TRBJ1-2; 10 bases are shared with TRBD1. This CDR3 reads CASSATGGLEGYTF. The CDR3 nucleotides are TGTGCCAGTTCCGCGACAGGGGGCCTAGAGGGCTACACCTTC.